This is a list of T cell receptor beta chains from one sample in a study of shared clonotypes between healthy human individuals. Sequencing was performed with immunoSEQ multiplex PCR; in TCRdb, only in-frame clones are kept and a portion is missing. The sample contains hundreds of thousands of clones, just over 95% of which appear only once. Source material: naive CD8+ T cells sorted from blood. These receptor sequences come from a man under 40 in good health. Each CDR3 is given with its conserved first and last residue. The D gene is left open where the match is weak. Expanded clones get a size class; other rows say once, few or many, or leave the size out.

V gene: TRBV7-9
clone size: few
D gene: TRBD2
J gene: TRBJ2-3
CDR3 DNA: TGTGCCAGCAGCTTAGCTAGCGGGAGCTTAGATACGCAGTATTTT
CDR3 protein: CASSLASGSLDTQYF

V gene: TRBV7-2
clone size: NA
D gene: NA
J gene: TRBJ2-7
CDR3 DNA: TGTGCCAGCAGCCCATATCGGGGGCCCTACGAGCAGTACTTC
CDR3 protein: CASSPYRGPYEQYF

V gene: TRBV14
clone size: once
D gene: TRBD2
J gene: TRBJ2-3
CDR3 DNA: TGTGCCAGCAGCCAGCTAGGGAGGGCAGATACGCAGTATTTT
CDR3 protein: CASSQLGRADTQYF

V gene: TRBV11-2
clone size: NA
D gene: NA
J gene: TRBJ1-1
CDR3 DNA: TGTGCCAGCAGCTTCGAGAACACTGAAGCTTTCTTT
CDR3 protein: CASSFENTEAFF

V gene: TRBV20-1
clone size: NA
D gene: TRBD1
J gene: TRBJ2-1
CDR3 DNA: TGCAGTGCTAGTAGGGGGCATGAGCAGTTCTTC
CDR3 protein: CSASRGHEQFF

V gene: TRBV4-1
clone size: NA
D gene: TRBD2
J gene: TRBJ2-3
CDR3 DNA: TGCGCCAGCAGCCAAAGACTAGCGGGGGGCACAGATACGCAGTATTTT
CDR3 protein: CASSQRLAGGTDTQYF

V gene: TRBV5-1
clone size: NA
D gene: NA
J gene: TRBJ1-1
CDR3 DNA: TGCGCCAGCAGCCAGGACCAAGCCTTCACTGAAGCTTTCTTT
CDR3 protein: CASSQDQAFTEAFF

V gene: TRBV29-1
clone size: NA
D gene: TRBD2
J gene: TRBJ2-5
CDR3 DNA: TGCAGCGTTGTTGTGAGCGGGAGGGCCAAGGAGACCCAGTACTTC
CDR3 protein: CSVVVSGRAKETQYF

V gene: TRBV27
clone size: NA
D gene: NA
J gene: TRBJ1-2
CDR3 DNA: TGTGCCAGCAGTTTATCAGGGGAGACAAGCTACACCTTC
CDR3 protein: CASSLSGETSYTF

V gene: TRBV9
clone size: NA
D gene: TRBD1
J gene: TRBJ2-7
CDR3 DNA: TGTGCCAGCAGCAAATCTGGGACAGGGAGCTCCTACGAGCAGTACTTC
CDR3 protein: CASSKSGTGSSYEQYF

V gene: TRBV6-5
clone size: NA
D gene: NA
J gene: TRBJ2-1
CDR3 DNA: TGTGCCAGTTCGGCGGTGATCTCCTACAATGAGCAGTTCTTC
CDR3 protein: CASSAVISYNEQFF

V gene: TRBV7-9
clone size: NA
D gene: NA
J gene: TRBJ2-7
CDR3 DNA: TGTGCCAGCAGCTTGAACAGGGCCTACGAGCAGTACTTC
CDR3 protein: CASSLNRAYEQYF

V gene: TRBV4-3
clone size: NA
D gene: TRBD1
J gene: TRBJ2-7
CDR3 DNA: TGCGCCAGCAGCCAAGATCGGGGGACAGGCTACGAGCAGTACTTC
CDR3 protein: CASSQDRGTGYEQYF

V gene: TRBV11-2
clone size: NA
D gene: NA
J gene: TRBJ1-1
CDR3 DNA: TGTGCCAGCAGCGTCGGGACAATGAACACTGAAGCTTTCTTT
CDR3 protein: CASSVGTMNTEAFF

V gene: TRBV4-1
clone size: NA
D gene: NA
J gene: TRBJ1-5
CDR3 DNA: TGCGCCAGCAGCCATGAGCCGAATCAGCCCCAGCATTTT
CDR3 protein: CASSHEPNQPQHF

V gene: TRBV7-9
clone size: NA
D gene: NA
J gene: TRBJ2-1
CDR3 DNA: TGTGCCAGCAGTCCGGGAATGGCACCTTACAATGAGCAGTTCTTC
CDR3 protein: CASSPGMAPYNEQFF

V gene: TRBV15
clone size: NA
D gene: NA
J gene: TRBJ2-3
CDR3 DNA: TGTGCCACCAGCAGAGTAGGGGGCACAGATACGCAGTATTTT
CDR3 protein: CATSRVGGTDTQYF

V gene: TRBV7-6
clone size: NA
D gene: NA
J gene: TRBJ2-6
CDR3 DNA: TGTGCCAGCAGCTTAATGCGGGGAAGCTCTGGGGCCAACGTCCTGACTTTC
CDR3 protein: CASSLMRGSSGANVLTF

V gene: TRBV4-1
clone size: NA
D gene: NA
J gene: TRBJ2-1
CDR3 DNA: TGCGCCAGCAGCCAGATAGCTTTAGCGGTTGGGAATGAGCAGTTCTTC
CDR3 protein: CASSQIALAVGNEQFF

V gene: TRBV15
clone size: NA
D gene: NA
J gene: TRBJ2-7
CDR3 DNA: TGTGCCACCAGCAGAGATGACGCGGGACCCTACGAGCAGTACTTC
CDR3 protein: CATSRDDAGPYEQYF

V gene: TRBV5-1
clone size: NA
D gene: NA
J gene: TRBJ1-1
CDR3 DNA: TGCGCCAGCAGCTTGGCAGGATTGGACACTGAAGCTTTCTTT
CDR3 protein: CASSLAGLDTEAFF

V gene: TRBV6-1
clone size: NA
D gene: TRBD2
J gene: TRBJ2-7
CDR3 DNA: TGTGCCAGCCCGGGGCCTAGCGGGAGCTCCTACGAGCAGTACTTC
CDR3 protein: CASPGPSGSSYEQYF

V gene: TRBV6-5
clone size: few
D gene: NA
J gene: TRBJ1-2
CDR3 DNA: TGTGCCAGCAGTTCAGGGTATGGCTACACCTTC
CDR3 protein: CASSSGYGYTF

V gene: TRBV27
clone size: NA
D gene: TRBD1
J gene: TRBJ2-7
CDR3 DNA: TGTGCCAGCAGTGTGACGGTGCCCACAGGGGTGAACGAGCAGTACTTC
CDR3 protein: CASSVTVPTGVNEQYF

V gene: TRBV4-1
clone size: NA
D gene: NA
J gene: TRBJ1-1
CDR3 DNA: TGCGCCAGCAGCCAAGTGCCCTTGACCCCCGAAGCTTTCTTT
CDR3 protein: CASSQVPLTPEAFF

V gene: TRBV27
clone size: NA
D gene: NA
J gene: TRBJ2-2
CDR3 DNA: TGTGCCAGCGGCCGAGGGGGATCCACCGGGGAGCTGTTTTTT
CDR3 protein: CASGRGGSTGELFF

V gene: TRBV6-1
clone size: NA
D gene: NA
J gene: TRBJ2-2
CDR3 DNA: TGTGCCAGCAGTGAATATGGGGCCCGGGGCACCGGGGAGCTGTTTTTT
CDR3 protein: CASSEYGARGTGELFF

V gene: TRBV7-9
clone size: once
D gene: NA
J gene: TRBJ1-2
CDR3 DNA: TGTGCCAGCAGCTTAGAGGCGGGACTTGGCTACACCTTC
CDR3 protein: CASSLEAGLGYTF

V gene: TRBV10-3
clone size: NA
D gene: NA
J gene: TRBJ2-2
CDR3 DNA: TGTGCCATCAGGACGGGCACCGGGGAGCTGTTTTTT
CDR3 protein: CAIRTGTGELFF

V gene: TRBV6-1
clone size: NA
D gene: NA
J gene: TRBJ1-1
CDR3 DNA: TGTGCCAGCAGTTCGGACATATTGAACACTGAAGCTTTCTTT
CDR3 protein: CASSSDILNTEAFF

V gene: TRBV7-9
clone size: NA
D gene: NA
J gene: TRBJ1-1
CDR3 DNA: TGTGCCAGCAGCAACCCCGGGGACCAGAGCAACACTGAAGCTTTCTTT
CDR3 protein: CASSNPGDQSNTEAFF

V gene: TRBV2
clone size: NA
D gene: TRBD1
J gene: TRBJ1-2
CDR3 DNA: TGTGCCAGCACTGACGGGACAGGAAGTGGTGGCTACACCTTC
CDR3 protein: CASTDGTGSGGYTF

V gene: TRBV7-2
clone size: NA
D gene: NA
J gene: TRBJ1-3
CDR3 DNA: TGTGCCAGCAGCGCCCCGGGCCCAGGGGACGGCTCTGGAAACACCATATATTTT
CDR3 protein: CASSAPGPGDGSGNTIYF

V gene: TRBV5-8
clone size: NA
D gene: TRBD2
J gene: TRBJ2-7
CDR3 DNA: TGTGCCAGCAGCTTAAGCGGGAGCATCAACGAGCAGTACTTC
CDR3 protein: CASSLSGSINEQYF

V gene: TRBV19
clone size: few
D gene: NA
J gene: TRBJ2-1
CDR3 DNA: TGTGCCAGTACCCTCTTCTTCAGCGAGAGCTCCTACAATGAGCAGTTCTTC
CDR3 protein: CASTLFFSESSYNEQFF

V gene: TRBV15
clone size: NA
D gene: NA
J gene: TRBJ2-7
CDR3 DNA: TGTGCCACCAGCAGAGTCACAGCCTACGAGCAGTACTTC
CDR3 protein: CATSRVTAYEQYF

V gene: TRBV5-1
clone size: NA
D gene: NA
J gene: TRBJ2-7
CDR3 DNA: TGCGCCAGCAGCTCCGGAAATACTATCGACGAGCAGTACTTC
CDR3 protein: CASSSGNTIDEQYF

V gene: TRBV6-5
clone size: NA
D gene: NA
J gene: TRBJ2-7
CDR3 DNA: TGTGCCGTCGGGCCGGCAGGAAACTACGAGCAGTACTTC
CDR3 protein: CAVGPAGNYEQYF

V gene: TRBV7-9
clone size: NA
D gene: NA
J gene: TRBJ2-6
CDR3 DNA: TGTGCCAGCATCACCCCAAGGGGGGTCGGTTCTGGGGCCAACGTCCTGACTTTC
CDR3 protein: CASITPRGVGSGANVLTF

V gene: TRBV10-1
clone size: NA
D gene: NA
J gene: TRBJ2-3
CDR3 DNA: TGCGCCAGCAGTGAGGCTGGCCATACGCAGTATTTT
CDR3 protein: CASSEAGHTQYF

V gene: TRBV6-1
clone size: NA
D gene: TRBD1
J gene: TRBJ2-7
CDR3 DNA: TGTGCCAGCAGTGACAGGGGGCCCTACGAGCAGTACTTC
CDR3 protein: CASSDRGPYEQYF

V gene: TRBV7-6
clone size: NA
D gene: NA
J gene: TRBJ2-1
CDR3 DNA: TGTGCCAGCAGCTTAGCGGCGGACCGAAGAGGCAATGAGCAGTTCTTC
CDR3 protein: CASSLAADRRGNEQFF

V gene: TRBV5-1
clone size: NA
D gene: NA
J gene: TRBJ2-7
CDR3 DNA: TGCGCCAGCAGCTTTGATCGGGACGGACGCTCCTACGAGCAGTACTTC
CDR3 protein: CASSFDRDGRSYEQYF

V gene: TRBV7-2
clone size: NA
D gene: NA
J gene: TRBJ2-7
CDR3 DNA: TGTGCCAGCAGTTCGACGGGGAAAGAGCAGTACTTC
CDR3 protein: CASSSTGKEQYF

V gene: TRBV2
clone size: once
D gene: TRBD1
J gene: TRBJ2-1
CDR3 DNA: TGTGCCAGCAGTGAACGACAGGGGGTGTACAATGAGCAGTTCTTC
CDR3 protein: CASSERQGVYNEQFF

V gene: TRBV19
clone size: once
D gene: TRBD2
J gene: TRBJ2-1
CDR3 DNA: TGTGCCAGTAGTACGGGACTAGCGGGATACAATGAGCAGTTCTTC
CDR3 protein: CASSTGLAGYNEQFF

V gene: TRBV4-1
clone size: NA
D gene: NA
J gene: TRBJ2-2
CDR3 DNA: TGCGCCAGCAGCCAGGACACCGGGGAGCTGTTTTTT
CDR3 protein: CASSQDTGELFF

V gene: TRBV1
clone size: NA
D gene: NA
J gene: TRBJ2-1
CDR3 DNA: TGCACCAGCAGCCTTTCCGGGACAGCCTACAATGAGCAGTTCTTC
CDR3 protein: CTSSLSGTAYNEQFF

V gene: TRBV5-1
clone size: NA
D gene: TRBD2
J gene: TRBJ2-1
CDR3 DNA: TGCGCCAGCAGCTTTATAGCGGGAGCGGACAATGAGCAGTTCTTC
CDR3 protein: CASSFIAGADNEQFF

V gene: TRBV5-8
clone size: NA
D gene: NA
J gene: TRBJ2-1
CDR3 DNA: TGTGCCAGCAAGACCATTGAAAAGTACAATGAGCAGTTCTTC
CDR3 protein: CASKTIEKYNEQFF

V gene: TRBV5-4
clone size: NA
D gene: TRBD2
J gene: TRBJ2-7
CDR3 DNA: TGTGCCAGCAGCGAGGGACTAGCAGGGGAGCAGTACTTC
CDR3 protein: CASSEGLAGEQYF